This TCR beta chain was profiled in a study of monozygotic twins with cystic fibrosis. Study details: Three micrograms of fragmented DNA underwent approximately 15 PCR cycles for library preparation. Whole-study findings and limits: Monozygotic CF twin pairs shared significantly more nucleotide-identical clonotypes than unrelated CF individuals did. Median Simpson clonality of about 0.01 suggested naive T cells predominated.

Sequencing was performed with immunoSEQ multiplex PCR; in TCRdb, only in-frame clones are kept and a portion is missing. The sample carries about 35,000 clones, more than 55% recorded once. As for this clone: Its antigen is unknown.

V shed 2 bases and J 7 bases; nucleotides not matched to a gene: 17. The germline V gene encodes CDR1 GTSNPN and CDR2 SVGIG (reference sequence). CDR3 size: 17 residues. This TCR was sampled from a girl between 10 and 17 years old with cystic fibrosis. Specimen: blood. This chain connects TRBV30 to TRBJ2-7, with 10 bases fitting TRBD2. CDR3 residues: CAWSLPAGGPAYEEQYF. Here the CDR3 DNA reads TGTGCCTGGAGTTTACCAGCGGGAGGGCCTGCCTACGAGGAGCAGTACTTC.